Listed here is a single TCR beta chain. The sample originates from a study of control samples from healthy donors and cancer patients. The germline V gene has CDR1 SGHVS and CDR2 FNYEAQ. Trimming removed 4 bases from V and 4 bases from J, with 16 bases in between. The CDR3 totals 16 residues. TCRdb keeps only in-frame clones here, not all; method: immunoSEQ multiplex PCR. The top ten hold 2% to 2.5% of the sample, which has about 170,000 clones, 75% to 95% seen once. The receptor comes from a woman between 40 and 55 years old in good health. The rearrangement joins TRBV7-6 to TRBJ1-4; D is undetermined. Source material: blood. The CDR3: CASSSPEGSINEKLFF. The CDR3 nucleotides read TGTGCCAGCAGCTCCCCGGAGGGCAGCATTAATGAAAAACTGTTTTTT. Full variable domain (outside the CDR3, taken from reference TRBV7-6 and TRBJ1-4): GAGVSQSPRYKVTKRGQDVALRCDPISGHVSLYWYRQALGQGPEFLTYFNYEAQQDKSGLPNDRFSAERPEGSISTLTIQRTEQRDSAMYRCASSSPEGSINEKLFFGSGTQLSVL.